The sequence of this T cell receptor beta chain was determined in a study of shared clonotypes between healthy human individuals. Study outcomes and limitations: Shared clonotypes across all four donors exceeded non-shared ones in generation probability.

This CDR3 spans 13 amino acids. CDR1 and CDR2 from the germline V gene are SNHLY and FYNNEI. The V end lost 4 bases, the J end lost 2 bases, and 9 bases lay between the germline ends. Of note for this clone: The antigen is not known.

The naive CD8 population came from CD45RO-negative cells selected for CCR7, without terminally differentiated effector memory CD45RA+ cells. The donor population consisted of healthy HIV-negative adults with no recent acute infections or vaccinations. TCRdb's copy holds only in-frame clones and misses some; the assay was immunoSEQ multiplex PCR. The profile shows about 2 million clones, roughly 95% of them singletons. This receptor was identified in a man aged 18-30 years in good health. The sequenced sample consisted of naive CD8+ T cells sorted from blood. This chain connects TRBV2 to TRBJ2-7; TRBD2 is a possible D gene (6 bases). The CDR3 protein is CASSAGDTYEQYF. The CDR3 DNA sequence: TGTGCCAGCAGTGCGGGGGATACCTACGAGCAGTACTTC.